The entry below gives a single T cell receptor (beta chain) sequence along with its context. With 5 bases removed from V and 0 bases from J, the gap between germline ends came to 11 bases. The length of the CDR3 is 15 residues. CDR1 and CDR2 from the germline V gene are SQVTM and ANQGSEA. This entry is derived from a study of blood T cell repertoires in COVID-19. Study background: Samples of COVID-19 (acute and convalescent) were obtained from the United States, Italy and Spain. The cDNA or gDNA used as material had been derived from T cells, B-cell-depleted T cells, or PBMCs.

In the original processing: Reference gene primers were amplified, and this amplification served to estimate nucleated cell counts. Clones were read by immunoSEQ multiplex PCR, and TCRdb kept only the in-frame ones, dropping some. D and trimming come from the DNA, and the V and J calls and clone size come from that table. The sample consists of roughly 200,000 clones, 88% of them appearing once. The source material was peripheral blood. The V call is TRBV29-1, the J call TRBJ2-6; D might be TRBD1 (6 bases). This clonotype was obtained from a man aged 18 to 29 with active or convalescent COVID-19. The CDR3 spells CSVRGHSSGANVLTF. CDR3 sequence (DNA): TGCAGCGTTAGGGGACACTCCTCTGGGGCCAACGTCCTGACTTTC.